Below are 12 T cell receptor beta chains sequenced from a single sample in a study of CD8 T cells in Susac syndrome. With random hexamers, reverse transcription was performed on about 0.5 to 1 ug of RNA. TCRdb reanalysed the immunoSEQ multiplex PCR reads using MiXCR and keeps one entry per CDR3 protein. The sample holds about 120,000 distinct CDR3 sequences, 96% seen once. The sequencing sample was made of CD4+ T cells from PBMCs. These receptors were obtained from a human donor with Susac syndrome.

The V gene is TRBV20-1, the J gene TRBJ2-2; 7 nucleotides agree with TRBD1. This CDR3 region has 14 residues. V was clipped by 3 bases and J by 7 bases; unmatched bases: 8. CDR1 is DFQATT, CDR2 SNEGSKA, per germline (reference sequence). The CDR3 sequence is CSASRGTDDGELFF. Here the CDR3 DNA reads TGCAGTGCTAGCAGGGGGACCGATGACGGGGAGCTGTTTTTT.

The chain recombines TRBV7-2 with TRBJ2-4; 16 nucleotides align to TRBD2. Losses at the gene ends were 0 bases for V and 7 bases for J; bases not matched to a gene: 3. In germline, CDR1 is SGHTA, CDR2 FQGNSA. CDR3 length: 17 residues. CDR3 residues: CASSLAGLAGGPNIQYF. The CDR3 bases are TGTGCCAGCAGCTTAGCGGGACTAGCGGGAGGGCCGAACATTCAGTACTTC.

This sequence joins TRBV20-1 and TRBJ1-1; D is perhaps TRBD1 (5 bases). This CDR3 has 14 residues. V gave up 1 base and J gave up 1 base, with 10 bases separating them. Germline CDR1 is DFQATT and CDR2 is SNEGSKA (reference sequence). CDR3 residues: CSARVGAPNTEAFF. The CDR3 DNA is TGCAGTGCTAGAGTCGGGGCCCCGAACACTGAAGCTTTCTTT.

The chain has TRBV20-1 and TRBJ2-7; TRBD2 aligns across 10 bases. This CDR3 is 15 amino acids long. Germline CDR1 and CDR2: DFQATT and SNEGSKA (reference sequence). J lost 1 base, V lost 3 bases, and 6 bases had no gene match. The CDR3 is CSASIGAGGSYEQYF. CDR3 in DNA: TGCAGTGCTAGTATTGGAGCGGGAGGGTCCTACGAGCAGTACTTC.

The V call is TRBV9, the J call TRBJ2-1, with D tentatively TRBD2 (5 bases). CDR3 length: 15 residues. The germline gives CDR1 SGDLS, CDR2 YYNGEE. V was shortened by 0 bases and J by 4 bases, with 11 bases between the two germline ends. The CDR3 nucleotides are TGTGCCAGCAGCGTAGATGGTAGCGAGTACAATGAGCAGTTCTTC. Translating it yields CASSVDGSEYNEQFF.

The V call is TRBV18, the J call TRBJ1-2; 7 bases are a match to TRBD1. This CDR3 comprises 13 residues. CDR1 and CDR2 from the germline V gene are KGHSH and LQKENI. V lost 2 bases to trimming and J lost 8 bases; unmatched junction nucleotides: 5. The CDR3 nucleotides are TGTGCCAGCTCACCAAGACAGGGTGAAGGCTACACCTTC. It translates to CASSPRQGEGYTF.

The chain has TRBV27 and TRBJ2-7; the D gene is possibly TRBD2 (5 bases). The CDR3 extends over 13 amino acids. Germline CDR1 reads MNHEY; CDR2 reads SMNVEV (reference sequence). Trimming removed 4 bases from V and 6 bases from J, with 13 bases in between. The CDR3 DNA reads as TGTGCCAGCAGTTCCGGCCCGCGGGTCGAGCAGTACTTC. It encodes CASSSGPRVEQYF.

V usage is TRBV14 and J usage is TRBJ2-7, with a weak D call TRBD2 (5 bases). With 2 bases removed from V and 6 bases from J, the gap between germline ends came to 11 bases. Germline V gene data show CDR1 as SGHDN and CDR2 as FVKESK. The CDR3 totals 13 residues. The CDR3 DNA sequence: TGTGCCAGCAGCCAACTCGGACTGGGCGAGCAGTACTTC. Translation: CASSQLGLGEQYF.

This clonotype appeared a single time. This chain uses TRBV4-2 with TRBJ1-5; D gene uncertain. The CDR3 runs 15 residues. With 0 bases removed from V and 8 bases from J, the gap between germline ends came to 14 bases. Germline V gene lookup returns CDR1 LGHNA and CDR2 YNFKEQ. The CDR3 protein is CASSQDRRVEEPQHF. The CDR3 bases are TGTGCCAGCAGCCAAGATAGGAGGGTAGAAGAGCCCCAGCATTTT.

V and J are TRBV6-1 and TRBJ1-2; the D is unclear. Trimming pared 2 bases from V and 7 bases from J, leaving 14 bases between. This CDR3 has 14 amino acids. CDR1 and CDR2 from the germline V gene are MNHNS and SASEGT. CDR3 bases: TGTGCCAGCAGTGAACGTCACTCCGGCGGTGGCTACACCTTC. This translates into CASSERHSGGGYTF.

CDR3 region: CSVQGQGKRGYEQYF. The CDR3 coding sequence is TGCAGCGTCCAGGGGCAGGGTAAGAGGGGCTACGAGCAGTACTTC. The genes are TRBV29-1 and TRBJ2-7; tentative D call: TRBD1 (6 bases). Germline V lookup: CDR1 SQVTM, CDR2 ANQGSEA. The CDR3 covers 15 residues. V was trimmed by 6 bases and J by 3 bases, leaving 21 bases between them.

V is TRBV4-1 and J is TRBJ2-5; 13 bases fit TRBD2. The ends lost 4 bases at V and 2 bases at J; junction bases unmatched: 4. Germline CDR1 MGHRA, CDR2 YSYEKL. The CDR3 spans 16 residues. This CDR3 reads CASSLRTSGSQETQYF. The CDR3, as DNA: TGCGCCAGCAGCCTCAGGACTAGCGGGAGTCAAGAGACCCAGTACTTC.